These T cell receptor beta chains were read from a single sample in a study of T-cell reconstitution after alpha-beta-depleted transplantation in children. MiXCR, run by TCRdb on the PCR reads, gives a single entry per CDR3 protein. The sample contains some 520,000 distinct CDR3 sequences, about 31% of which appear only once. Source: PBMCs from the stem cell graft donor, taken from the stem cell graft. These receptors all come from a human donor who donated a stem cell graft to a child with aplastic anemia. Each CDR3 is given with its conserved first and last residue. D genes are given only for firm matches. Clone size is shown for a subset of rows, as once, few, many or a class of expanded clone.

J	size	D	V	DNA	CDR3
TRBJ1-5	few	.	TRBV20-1	TGCAGTGCTACTATTGGCGTGCGGCAGCCCCAGCATTTT	CSATIGVRQPQHF
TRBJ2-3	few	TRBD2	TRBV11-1	TGTGCCAGCAGCTCAACCAGAGAGCGGGGTGGGGCTAGCACAGATACGCAGTATTTT	CASSSTRERGGASTDTQYF
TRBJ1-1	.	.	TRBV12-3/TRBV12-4	TGTGCCAGCAGTTTACTGGAGAACACTGAAGCTTTCTTT	CASSLLENTEAFF
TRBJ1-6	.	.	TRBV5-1	TGCGCCAGCAGCTTGGAAGGCGGGGGAACTTCACCCCTCCACTTT	CASSLEGGGTSPLHF
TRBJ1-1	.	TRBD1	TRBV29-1	TGCAGCGTTAACAGGGGGATGGATGAAGCTTTCTTT	CSVNRGMDEAFF
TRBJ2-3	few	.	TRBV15	TGTGCCACCAGCAGAGGGTCGGACTATAGCACAGATACGCAGTATTTT	CATSRGSDYSTDTQYF
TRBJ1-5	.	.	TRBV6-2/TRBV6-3	TGTGCCAGCAGCGACGGACTAGCGGGAGACCAGCCAATAGATACGCAGCATTTT	CASSDGLAGDQPIDTQHF
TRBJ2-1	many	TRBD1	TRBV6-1	TGTGCCAGCACTCCCGACAGGGGAACCTACAATGAGCAGTTCTTC	CASTPDRGTYNEQFF
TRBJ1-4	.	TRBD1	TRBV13	TGTGCCAGCAGCCCACGGACAGGTGTCGGAACTAATGAAAAACTGTTTTTT	CASSPRTGVGTNEKLFF
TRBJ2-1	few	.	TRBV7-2	TGTGCCAGCAGATCCACCTCGGACATCAATGAGCAGTTCTTC	CASRSTSDINEQFF
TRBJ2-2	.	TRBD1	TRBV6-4	TGTGCCAGCAGTGACGGGACAGCCACCGGGGAGCTGTTTTTT	CASSDGTATGELFF
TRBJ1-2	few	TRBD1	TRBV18	TGTGCCAGCAAATGGGACAGTATCAACTATGGCTACACCTTC	CASKWDSINYGYTF
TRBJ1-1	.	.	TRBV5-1	TGCGCCAGCAGCTCAGGAGACAAGAACACTGAAGCTTTCTTT	CASSSGDKNTEAFF
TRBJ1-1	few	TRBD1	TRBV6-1	TGTGCCAGCAAAAGACAGGGGAACACTGAAGCTTTCTTT	CASKRQGNTEAFF
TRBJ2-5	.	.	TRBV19	TGTGCCAGTAGTATTTACGGGGAGAGGGAGACCCAGTACTTC	CASSIYGERETQYF
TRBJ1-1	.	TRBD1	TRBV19	TGTGCCAGTAGTATAGTGGGACAGGGAGTTCTCGCTGAAGCTTTCTTT	CASSIVGQGVLAEAFF
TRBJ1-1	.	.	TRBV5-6	TGTGCCAGCAGCTCGACCTCAATTACTCCGGGACTGTTGAACACTGAAGCTTTCTTT	CASSSTSITPGLLNTEAFF
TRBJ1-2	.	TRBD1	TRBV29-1	TGCAGCTTCTTCGACAGGGGCGGCTACACCTTC	CSFFDRGGYTF
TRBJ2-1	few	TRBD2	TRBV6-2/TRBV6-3	TGTGCCAGCAGCGGCACCGGGACTAGCGGGAGGAGGTATGAGCAGTTCTTC	CASSGTGTSGRRYEQFF
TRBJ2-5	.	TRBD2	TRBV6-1	TGTGCCAGCAGTATCCGAGGTTCTAGCGGGAGGCGGGAGACCCAGTACTTC	CASSIRGSSGRRETQYF
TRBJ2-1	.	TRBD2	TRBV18	TGTGCCAGCTCACCGGGACTAAGAAACAATGAGCAGTTCTTC	CASSPGLRNNEQFF
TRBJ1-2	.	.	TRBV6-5	TGTGCCAGCAGTTTTGGGGAGGGTGGCTACACCTTC	CASSFGEGGYTF
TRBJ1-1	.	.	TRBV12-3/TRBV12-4	TGTGCCAGCAGTTCAAACGTGGAGGACACTGAAGCTTTCTTT	CASSSNVEDTEAFF
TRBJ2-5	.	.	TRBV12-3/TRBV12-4	TGTGCCAGCAGTGGCCCGGGACCCCGGGAGACCCAGTACTTC	CASSGPGPRETQYF
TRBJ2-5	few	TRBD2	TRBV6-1	TGTGCCAGCAAACTAGCGGGAGGGCCCGTAGAGACCCAGTACTTC	CASKLAGGPVETQYF
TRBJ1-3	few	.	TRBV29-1	TGCAGCGTTGTCACAGGGTGGAACACCATATATTTT	CSVVTGWNTIYF
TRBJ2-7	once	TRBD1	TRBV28	TGTGCCAGCACCCCTTCGGGACAGGGGACCCACGAGCAGTACTTC	CASTPSGQGTHEQYF
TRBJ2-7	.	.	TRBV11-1	TGTGCCAGCAGCGCCAGACAGGACTTCAACGAGCAGTACTTC	CASSARQDFNEQYF
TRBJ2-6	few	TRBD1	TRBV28	TGTGCCAGCAGTTTACCCCAGGGGGCTGGGGCCAACGTCCTGACTTTC	CASSLPQGAGANVLTF
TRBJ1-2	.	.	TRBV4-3	TGCGCCAGCAGCCTCCTCGGGACCCGTGAGGGCTACACCTTC	CASSLLGTREGYTF
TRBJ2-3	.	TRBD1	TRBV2	TGTGCCAGCAGTGGGGGACAGGGTTTGCCAGATACGCAGTATTTT	CASSGGQGLPDTQYF
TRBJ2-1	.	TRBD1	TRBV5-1	TGCGCCAGCAGCTTGGCCACTACGGAGACAGGGGGTATAAATGAGCAGTTCTTC	CASSLATTETGGINEQFF
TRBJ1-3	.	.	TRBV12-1	TGCGCCAGCAGTGCGGAGAACTCTGGAAACACCATATATTTT	CASSAENSGNTIYF
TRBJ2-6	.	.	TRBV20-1	TGCAGTGCTAGAGATCAAAGTATAGCCCCGTCTGGGGCCAACGGCCTGACTTTC	CSARDQSIAPSGANGLTF
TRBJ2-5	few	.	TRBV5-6	TGTGCCAGCAGCCCGGACTGGGGAGTGGGGACCCAGTACTTC	CASSPDWGVGTQYF
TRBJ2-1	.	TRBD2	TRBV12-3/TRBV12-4	TGTGCCAGCAGCTCCCCGGAGACTAGCGGGAGCTATGAGCAGTTCTTC	CASSSPETSGSYEQFF
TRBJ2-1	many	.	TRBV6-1	TGTGCCAGCAGAACCACAGGAGACAATGAGCAGTTCTTC	CASRTTGDNEQFF
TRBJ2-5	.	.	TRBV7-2	TGTGCCAGCAGCTTAGCGGCATCTTCAGAGACCCAGTACTTC	CASSLAASSETQYF
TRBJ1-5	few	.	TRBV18	TGTGCCAGCTCACCGGGAAACAGTCAGCCCCAGCATTTT	CASSPGNSQPQHF
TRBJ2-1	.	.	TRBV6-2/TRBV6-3	TGTGCCAGCAGTTACCTCATCTGGTCCTACAATGAGCAGTTCTTC	CASSYLIWSYNEQFF
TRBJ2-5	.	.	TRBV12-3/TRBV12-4	TGTGCCAGCAGTTTTACGACTAGATTGTCAGAGACCCAGTACTTC	CASSFTTRLSETQYF
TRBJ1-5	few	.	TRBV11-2	TGTGCCAGCAGCTTAGGGGCAGACCACAATCAGCCCCAGCATTTT	CASSLGADHNQPQHF
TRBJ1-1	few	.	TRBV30	TGTGCCTGGAGCGAAACCGGGACACCGAACACTGAAGCTTTCTTT	CAWSETGTPNTEAFF
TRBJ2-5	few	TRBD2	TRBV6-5	TGTGCCAGCAGTTACTCGCGGGAGGGCCGTCGGGAGACCCAGTACTTC	CASSYSREGRRETQYF
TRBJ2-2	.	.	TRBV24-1	TGTGCCACCGGCGGACCGAACACCGGGGAGCTGTTTTTT	CATGGPNTGELFF
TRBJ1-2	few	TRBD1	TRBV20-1	TGCAGTGCTTCTAAAGACAGGGAGCGGTATGGCTACACCTTC	CSASKDRERYGYTF
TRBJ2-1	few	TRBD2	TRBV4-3	TGCGCCAGCAGCCAAGATGAAACTAGCGGGTACAATGAGCAGTTCTTC	CASSQDETSGYNEQFF
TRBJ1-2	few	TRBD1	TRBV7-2	TGTGCCAGCAGCTTAGGCGGGACAGGGGGAGGCGGCTACACCTTC	CASSLGGTGGGGYTF